This entry is about one T cell receptor beta chain. Its antigen is currently unknown. The data stem from a study of CD4+ T cells in melanoma. Regarding the study as a whole: A reported correlation linked neoantigen-specific CD4+ T cells to CD8+, macrophage and B cell function. In melanoma, neoantigen-specific CD4+ T cells reportedly differed in differentiation state.

Germline CDR1 MNHEY, CDR2 SVGAGI. V lost 7 bases and J lost 4, with 13 bases in between. This CDR3 is built from 13 residues. Here immunoSEQ multiplex PCR was the method, and the copy in TCRdb shows in-frame clones only, minus some. The data show about 18,000 clones, more than 65% seen once. The chain employs TRBV6-5 and TRBJ1-2; D is ambiguous. Sequenced: cells from a culture (not recorded whether cultured in vitro). This receptor was taken from a human donor with melanoma. The CDR3 nucleotides are TGTGCCAGCAATCGAAGGCTTCTCTATGGCTACACCTTC. Translating gives CASNRRLLYGYTF.